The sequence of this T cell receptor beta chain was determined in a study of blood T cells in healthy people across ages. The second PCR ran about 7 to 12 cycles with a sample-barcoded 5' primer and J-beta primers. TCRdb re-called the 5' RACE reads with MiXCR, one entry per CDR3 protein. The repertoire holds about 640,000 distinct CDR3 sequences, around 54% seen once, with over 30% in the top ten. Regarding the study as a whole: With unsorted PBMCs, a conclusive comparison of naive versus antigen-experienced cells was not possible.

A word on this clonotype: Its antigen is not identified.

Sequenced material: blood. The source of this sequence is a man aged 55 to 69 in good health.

The CDR3 sequence is CASSLPRSFGETQYF. The CDR3 nucleotides read TGTGCCAGCAGTTTGCCCCGAAGTTTCGGAGAGACCCAGTACTTC. The chain employs TRBV12-3 or TRBV12-4 and TRBJ2-5, with D uncertain. The CDR3 loop spans 15 amino acids. V lost 3 bases to trimming and J lost 4 bases, with 15 bases between them.